Here is one T cell receptor (beta chain) with its context. Its cognate antigen has yet to be identified. For CDR1 and CDR2, the germline V gene (reference sequence) lists DFQATT and SNEGSKA. Including the terminal cysteine and phenylalanine, the CDR3 comprises 15 residues. The DNA is unrecorded. The data belong to a study of T cells expressing NK-cell markers (dated by TCRdb to 2019 to 2021). Concerning the study at large: Seven to nine donors provided sorted CD3+CD56+NKG2C+, CD3+CD56+NKG2C- and CD3+CD56-NKG2C+ T-cell subsets, whose TCR beta-chain repertoires were profiled. Of the eight sequenced donors, seven were found to be HCMV-seropositive and one was found to be HCMV-seronegative. Randomly selected healthy volunteers, three men and five women, were used as the eight sequenced donors. Illumina HiSeq 2000/2500, MiSeq or NextSeq was used to sequence libraries as 2 x 150 bp reads. The paper's findings and limits, for the study overall: In more than 5 donors, the dominant CD3+CD56+NKG2C+ clonotypes ranked among the top 10 CD8+ clonotypes, making up roughly 1.0-7.0% of CD8+ T cells. It remained unclear whether the expanded NKG2C-expressing T cell clones were specific for HCMV antigens. Those dominant clonotypes were again the most abundant among CD3+CD56-NKG2C+ cells in four donors, at roughly 25-65%.

Data came from an Illumina HiSeq 2000. The TCR beta cDNA libraries were made using 5'RACE template switching, a step that added both a universal primer site and unique molecular identifiers. Priming for cDNA synthesis came from the TCR beta constant segment, and two successive PCR amplification steps followed. From the authors' description of their analysis: MIGEC was used to demultiplex reads and group the reads by UMI, and MiTCR was used to assemble and quantify clonotypes. To remove erroneous sequences, TCR cDNA sequences were retained only when supported by two or more reads. The tcR package was used for downstream repertoire analysis, with clonotypes matched between fractions based on CDR3 nucleotide sequence plus V segment. VDJmatch was used to annotate antigen specificity against VDJdb, with one amino acid substitution in CDR3 permitted. TCRdb reprocessed the raw reads; every CDR3 protein sequence is a single record, and DNA is not supplied. Here the V and J calls rest on TCRdb's processing, not on the authors' analysis. The sample has roughly 160,000 distinct CDR3 sequences on record. Jointly, the top ten make up around 21% of the sample.

A commercial ELISA kit detecting HCMV-specific IgG in serum was used to determine HCMV serostatus. Ficoll density gradient centrifugation was used to isolate peripheral blood mononuclear cells from blood. The source is a man aged 18-75 years in good health. This sequence uses TRBV20-1 and TRBJ2-1; no DNA is available, so the TRBD2 call from TCRdb remains unchecked. Sequenced: blood T cells: a sorted CD56 or NKG2C T cell subset, CD4+ or CD8+ T cells, or bulk PBMC T cells (not recorded which). CDR3 sequence: CSARGTSGGKGEQFF.